A single sample is the source of the 14 T cell receptor beta chains below, sequenced in a study of blood T cell repertoires in COVID-19. Assay: immunoSEQ multiplex PCR; the TCRdb copy retains only in-frame clones and omits some. The profile shows 6,000 or so clones, 74% of them singletons. Sequencing input: peripheral blood. Receptors originate from a man between 60 and 75 years old with acute or convalescent COVID-19.

The chain links TRBV11-3 to TRBJ2-3; 7 bases fit TRBD2. The V gene end was trimmed by 5 bases and the J gene end by 5 bases; junction bases not matched to a gene: 10. Germline V gene data show CDR1 as SGHNT and CDR2 as YENEEA. This CDR3 contains 15 residues. The CDR3 coding sequence is TGTGCCAGCAGCCGTATGGGGGGGGGTGTAGATACGCAGTATTTT. Translation: CASSRMGGGVDTQYF.

This rearrangement joins TRBV9 to TRBJ2-1; TRBD1 agrees at 8 bases. Germline CDR1 and CDR2: SGDLS and YYNGEE. This CDR3 contains 15 residues. V shed 2 bases and J 2 bases; nucleotides not matched to a gene: 3. The CDR3 DNA is TGTGCCAGCAGCGTTGGACAGGGACCCTACAATGAGCAGTTCTTC. Protein product: CASSVGQGPYNEQFF.

V and J are TRBV5-4 and TRBJ2-1; D might be TRBD2 (5 bases). CDR3 length: 14 residues. Germline CDR1 is SGHNT and CDR2 is YYREEE (reference sequence). Between the trimmed V and J ends, which lost 0 bases and 8 bases, there was a span of 12 bases. This CDR3 is CASSLDPSMDEQFF. The CDR3 nucleotides read TGTGCCAGCAGCTTGGACCCTAGCATGGATGAGCAGTTCTTC.

The chain joins TRBV29-1 to TRBJ2-3; a weak D match, TRBD1 (6 bases). CDR1 is SQVTM and CDR2 is ANQGSEA in the germline V gene. This CDR3 contains 15 residues. The V end was cut by 1 base, the J end by 2 bases, with 13 bases between. CDR3 residues: CSVEGGRGNTDTQYF. The CDR3 region has the DNA TGCAGCGTTGAAGGGGGCAGGGGTAACACAGATACGCAGTATTTT.

CDR3 coding DNA: TGTGCCAGCAGCCCAGAACTAGCCTCACCCTCTCTATACAATGAGCAGTTCTTC. As protein: CASSPELASPSLYNEQFF. The chain joins TRBV3-1 (or the pseudogene TRBV3-2) to TRBJ2-1, with TRBD2 as a possible D gene (6 bases). Germline-derived CDR1 and CDR2 are LGHDT and YNNKEL (reference sequence). Trimming took 4 bases from V and 4 from J, leaving 23 bases between them. This CDR3 has 18 residues.

The chain recombines TRBV2 with TRBJ1-2; D ambiguous. The CDR3 loop spans 13 amino acids. Per germline, CDR1 SNHLY and CDR2 FYNNEI. Trimming left V 2 bases short and J 5 bases short, with 9 bases between. CDR3 DNA: TGTGCCAGCAGTGAATCTTTTCGTTATGGCTACACCTTC. It encodes CASSESFRYGYTF.

The V call is TRBV6-2 or TRBV6-3, the J call TRBJ1-5; 7 bases are shared with TRBD1. The CDR3 contains 14 residues. Unmatched junction bases numbered 3, after V lost 4 bases and J lost 3 bases. Germline-derived CDR1 and CDR2 are MNHEY and SVGEGT. As DNA, the CDR3 is TGTGCCAGCAGTTCGGGACAGCACAATCAGCCCCAGCATTTT. It is translated as CASSSGQHNQPQHF.

In nucleotides, the CDR3 is TGTGCCAGCAGCCCCGGGGAGTCCTATGGCTACACCTTC. Amino acid sequence: CASSPGESYGYTF. The V and J genes are TRBV7-2 and TRBJ1-2; D gene ambiguous. V was shortened by 5 bases and J by 4 bases, with 11 bases between the two germline ends. The CDR3 is 13 residues long. The V gene's germline CDR1 is SGHTA and CDR2 FQGNSA.

V gene TRBV12-3 or TRBV12-4 combines with J gene TRBJ1-4, with 8 bases fitting TRBD1. The J segment lost 14 bases and the V segment lost 4 bases, leaving 6 bases of the junction unmatched. The CDR3 consists of 12 residues. The CDR3 region is CASSYGQGFLFF. CDR3 in DNA: TGTGCCAGCAGTTATGGACAGGGTTTCCTGTTTTTT.

J is TRBJ1-6 and V is TRBV4-1; D is unclear. CDR3 length: 12 amino acids. CDR1 is MGHRA, CDR2 YSYEKL, per germline. The V end lost 3 bases, the J end lost 16 bases, and 13 bases lay between the germline ends. The CDR3 nucleotides read TGCGCCAGCAGCCAGGAGTTCGGGGAGCTCCACTTT. Its translation: CASSQEFGELHF.

This clone was found once. V gene TRBV6-2 or TRBV6-3 combines with J gene TRBJ1-5; perhaps TRBD1 as D (5 bases). The V and J ends lost 4 bases and 4 bases respectively, with 20 bases between them. In germline, CDR1 is MNHEY, CDR2 SVGEGT. This CDR3 comprises 17 residues. The CDR3 here is CASSLLPKGLGNQPQHF. The DNA for the CDR3 is TGTGCCAGCAGTTTGCTGCCCAAGGGGTTGGGGAATCAGCCCCAGCATTTT.

The rearrangement uses TRBV7-2 and TRBJ1-6; D gene ambiguous. The CDR3 loop spans 13 amino acids. Germline V gives CDR1 SGHTA, CDR2 FQGNSA. The germline V and J ends were trimmed by 4 bases and 9 bases, with 10 bases remaining between them. CDR3 amino acids: CASSSLRVSPLHF. The CDR3, as DNA: TGTGCCAGCAGCTCGCTCCGCGTTTCACCCCTCCACTTT.

The chain couples TRBV19 to TRBJ2-1; D may be TRBD2 (6 bases). V was cut by 8 bases and J by 7 bases, with 9 bases left in between. Germline CDR1 LNHDA, CDR2 SQIVND (reference sequence). CDR3 length: 11 amino acids. CDR3 protein: CASHRGNEQFF. DNA of the CDR3: TGTGCCAGTCACCGGGGGAATGAGCAGTTCTTC.

This clone occurred a few times. This rearrangement joins TRBV5-8 to TRBJ2-2, with D hard to call. Trimming shortened V by 2 bases and J by 0 bases, and 14 bases separated the two germline ends. This CDR3 is built from 17 residues. CDR1 SGHTS and CDR2 YDEGEE come from the germline V gene. CDR3 nucleotides: TGTGCCAGCAGCTTCGGGTTCGGCTTCGCGAACACCGGGGAGCTGTTTTTT. Its protein is CASSFGFGFANTGELFF.